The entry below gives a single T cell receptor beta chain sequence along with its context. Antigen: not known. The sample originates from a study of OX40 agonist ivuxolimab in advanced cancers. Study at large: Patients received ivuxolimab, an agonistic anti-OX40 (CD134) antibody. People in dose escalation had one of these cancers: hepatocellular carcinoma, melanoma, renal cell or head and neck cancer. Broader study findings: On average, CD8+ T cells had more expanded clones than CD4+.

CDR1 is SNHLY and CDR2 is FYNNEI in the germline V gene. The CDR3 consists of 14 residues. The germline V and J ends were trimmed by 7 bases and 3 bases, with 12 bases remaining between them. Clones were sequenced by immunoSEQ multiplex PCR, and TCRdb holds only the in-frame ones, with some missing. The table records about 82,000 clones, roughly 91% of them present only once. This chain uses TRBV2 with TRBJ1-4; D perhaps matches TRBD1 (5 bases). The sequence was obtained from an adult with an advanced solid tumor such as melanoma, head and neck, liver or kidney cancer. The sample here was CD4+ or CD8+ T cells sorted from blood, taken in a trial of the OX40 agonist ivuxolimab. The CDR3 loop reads CASTPGGANEKLFF. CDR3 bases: TGTGCCAGCACCCCCGGGGGGGCTAATGAAAAACTGTTTTTT.